These T cell receptor beta chains were read from a single sample in a study of blood T cells in healthy people across ages. A single record per CDR3 protein comes from TCRdb applying MiXCR to the 5' RACE reads. The sample lists approximately 1,700,000 distinct CDR3 sequences, around 40% occurring once. The specimen was blood. The receptor set was obtained from a human donor in good health. Both conserved end residues are part of each CDR3. D genes are given only for firm matches. Clone size is given for some rows only: seen once, a few or many times, or a class if the clone is expanded.

D,size,J,V,DNA,CDR3
.,.,TRBJ1-2,TRBV6-6,TGTGCCAGCGGGCCTGACGGATTCTATGGCTACACCTTC,CASGPDGFYGYTF
TRBD1,.,TRBJ2-7,TRBV27,TGTGCCAGCATGGGGACAGGGTTAATGGACGAGCAGTACTTC,CASMGTGLMDEQYF
.,.,TRBJ2-1,TRBV11-3,TGTGCCAGCAGCTTACCCCCCCGGGAGCAGTTCTTC,CASSLPPREQFF
TRBD2,.,TRBJ2-7,TRBV6-2/TRBV6-3,TGTGCCAGCAGATCCGGGGGGAACTACGAGCAGTACTTC,CASRSGGNYEQYF
TRBD1,few,TRBJ1-2,TRBV12-3/TRBV12-4,TGTGCCAGCAAAGGGGACAGGATAAACTATGGCTACACCTTC,CASKGDRINYGYTF
TRBD1,.,TRBJ2-1,TRBV29-1,TGCAGCGCCGCAGGACAGGGGGCCTACAATGAGCAGTTCTTC,CSAAGQGAYNEQFF
.,.,TRBJ2-7,TRBV11-1,TGTGCCAGCAATCGGGGTCTAGGCGAGCAGTACTTC,CASNRGLGEQYF
TRBD2,.,TRBJ2-2,TRBV4-3,TGCGCCAGCAGCCAGACGACTAGCGGGGGCAAGGGGGAGCTGTTTTTT,CASSQTTSGGKGELFF
TRBD1,few,TRBJ2-3,TRBV14,TGTGCCAGCGGTGGGACAGAGTCGGATACGCAGTATTTT,CASGGTESDTQYF
.,few,TRBJ2-1,TRBV7-2,TGTGCCAGCACCCTATGGGGGGGGCCTTCGAATGAGCAGTTCTTC,CASTLWGGPSNEQFF
TRBD1,once,TRBJ2-7,TRBV20-1,TGCAGTGCTAGAAGCCGACAGGGGATAAATTACGAGCAGTACTTC,CSARSRQGINYEQYF
.,.,TRBJ2-7,TRBV28,TGTGCCAGCAGTTTATCGGGCAAAGCCTACGAGCAGTACTTC,CASSLSGKAYEQYF
TRBD1,few,TRBJ1-6,TRBV4-3,TGCGCCAGCAGCCAAGTGTCAGGGGGGGATTCACCCCTCCACTTT,CASSQVSGGDSPLHF
.,.,TRBJ2-2,TRBV12-3/TRBV12-4,TGTGCCAGCAGGAATGAGGGACTTCAGAACACCGGGGAGCTGTTTTTT,CASRNEGLQNTGELFF
.,.,TRBJ2-2,TRBV9,TGTGCCAGCAGCGTAGGGCGTACCGGGGAGCGGTTTTTT,CASSVGRTGERFF
.,.,TRBJ2-7,TRBV12-3/TRBV12-4,TGTGCCAGCAGTGATCCGGGACTGGGTATCTACGAGCAGTACTTC,CASSDPGLGIYEQYF
.,few,TRBJ2-4,TRBV20-1,TGCAGTGCAGACTTTAGGGTAGCCCCTAACATTCAGTACTTC,CSADFRVAPNIQYF
TRBD1,.,TRBJ1-5,TRBV15,TGTGCCACCAGCAGAGAGCCTTCCTATCTCGAGACAGGGGCCAATCAGCCCCAGCATTTT,CATSREPSYLETGANQPQHF
.,few,TRBJ1-4,TRBV4-2,TGTGCCAGCAGCCAAGATCGAGGGAGAGAAAAACTGTTTTTT,CASSQDRGREKLFF
TRBD1,.,TRBJ1-5,TRBV27,TGTGCCAGCAGGAGGACAGGGTCGGATCGGCCCCAGCATTTT,CASRRTGSDRPQHF
.,few,TRBJ1-2,TRBV5-6,TGTGCCAGCAGCTTGGGGAGACGGAATGGCTACACCTTC,CASSLGRRNGYTF
TRBD1,few,TRBJ2-1,TRBV6-2/TRBV6-3,TGTGCCAGCAGTTACTCTTGGACAGGGAATGAGCAGTTCTTC,CASSYSWTGNEQFF
.,few,TRBJ2-3,TRBV7-2,TGTGCCAGCAGCCTTAGCGGGGGTACAGGGGGAGATACGCAGTATTTT,CASSLSGGTGGDTQYF
.,few,TRBJ1-4,TRBV28,TGTGCCAGCACTCTCCCCGGGACAATGAATGAAAAACTGTTTTTT,CASTLPGTMNEKLFF
.,few,TRBJ1-2,TRBV24-1,TGTGCCACCAGTGATTCCGGCGGACCATGGGATGGCTACACCTTC,CATSDSGGPWDGYTF
.,.,TRBJ1-2,TRBV6-5,TGTGCCAGCAGCCTTACCTGGGACACGGCTAACTATGACTACACCTTC,CASSLTWDTANYDYTF
.,few,TRBJ2-4,TRBV3-1,TGTGCCAGCAGCCAAGAGGGGGCCCACGGGAACATTCAGTACTTC,CASSQEGAHGNIQYF
.,.,TRBJ2-1,TRBV2,TGTGCCAGCTACGGCGGGGATGAGCAGTTCTTC,CASYGGDEQFF
.,few,TRBJ2-1,TRBV5-1,TGCGCCAGCAAAGGAGACAGGACCTTCGTTTACAATGAGCAGTTCTTC,CASKGDRTFVYNEQFF
.,.,TRBJ2-7,TRBV12-3/TRBV12-4,TGTGCCAGCAGTCCAAGGGGCAATGGGGACGAGCAGTACTTC,CASSPRGNGDEQYF
TRBD2,.,TRBJ2-3,TRBV11-1,TGTGCCAGCAGCCTCGGGACTAGCGGGGCTCCAGATACGCAGTATTTT,CASSLGTSGAPDTQYF
TRBD1,.,TRBJ2-3,TRBV9,TGTGCCAGCAGCTTCCGGGACAGGGGGCGCCGGTCAGATACGCAGTATTTT,CASSFRDRGRRSDTQYF
TRBD2,many,TRBJ2-7,TRBV29-1,TGCAGCGTTGCGGGTAGCGGGGAGTCCTACGAGCAGTACTTC,CSVAGSGESYEQYF
TRBD1,once,TRBJ2-7,TRBV7-9,TGTGCCAGCAGCCAAGGGACAGTGAGTACCTACGAGCAGTACTTC,CASSQGTVSTYEQYF
.,.,TRBJ2-7,TRBV20-1,TGCAGTGCGATTCATACGGGTGCCTCCTACGAGCAGTACTTC,CSAIHTGASYEQYF
.,.,TRBJ1-5,TRBV6-2/TRBV6-3,TGTGCCAGCAGTCCCCGAAAGACAGGATACAATCAGCCCCAGCATTTT,CASSPRKTGYNQPQHF
TRBD1,.,TRBJ2-7,TRBV7-2,TGTGCCAGCAGCTTATATGGACAGGGCCTTGGGCAGTACTTC,CASSLYGQGLGQYF
.,.,TRBJ2-3,TRBV7-2,TGTGCCAGCAGCGTGATCGGAGGGCGCGGCACAGATACGCAGTATTTT,CASSVIGGRGTDTQYF